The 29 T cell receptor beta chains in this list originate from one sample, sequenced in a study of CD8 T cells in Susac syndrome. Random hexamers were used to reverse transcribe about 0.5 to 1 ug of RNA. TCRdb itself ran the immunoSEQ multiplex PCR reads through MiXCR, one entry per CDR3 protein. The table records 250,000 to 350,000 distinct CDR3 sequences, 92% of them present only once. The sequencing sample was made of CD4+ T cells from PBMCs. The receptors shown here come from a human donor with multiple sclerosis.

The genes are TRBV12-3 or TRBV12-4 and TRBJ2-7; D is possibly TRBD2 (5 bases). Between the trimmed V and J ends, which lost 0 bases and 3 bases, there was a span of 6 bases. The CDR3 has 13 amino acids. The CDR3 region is CASSLARGYEQYF. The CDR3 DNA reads TGTGCCAGCAGTTTAGCCCGGGGCTACGAGCAGTACTTC.

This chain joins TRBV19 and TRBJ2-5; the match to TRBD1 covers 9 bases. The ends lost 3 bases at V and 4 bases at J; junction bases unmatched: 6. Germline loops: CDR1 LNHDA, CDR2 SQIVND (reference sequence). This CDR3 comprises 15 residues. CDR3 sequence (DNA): TGTGCCAGTAGTATTGGGACAGGGAGGCGAGAGACCCAGTACTTC. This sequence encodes CASSIGTGRRETQYF.

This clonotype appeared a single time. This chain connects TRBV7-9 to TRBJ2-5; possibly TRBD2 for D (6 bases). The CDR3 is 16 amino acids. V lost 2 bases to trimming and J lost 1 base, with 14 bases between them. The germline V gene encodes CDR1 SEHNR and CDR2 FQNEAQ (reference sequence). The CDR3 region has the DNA TGTGCCAGCAGCTTACGGGCAGTGGGAGGCCAAGAGACCCAGTACTTC. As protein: CASSLRAVGGQETQYF.

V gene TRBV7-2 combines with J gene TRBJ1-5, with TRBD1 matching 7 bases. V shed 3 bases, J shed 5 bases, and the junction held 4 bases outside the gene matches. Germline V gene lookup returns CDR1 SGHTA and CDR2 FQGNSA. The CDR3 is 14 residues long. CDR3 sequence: CASSLSQGYQPQHF. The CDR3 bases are TGTGCCAGCAGCTTGTCACAGGGGTATCAGCCCCAGCATTTT.

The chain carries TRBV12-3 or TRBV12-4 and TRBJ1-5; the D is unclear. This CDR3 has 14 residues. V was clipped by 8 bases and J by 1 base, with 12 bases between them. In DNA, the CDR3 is TGTGCCAGCCGGGGAAGCGGAAGCAATCAGCCCCAGCATTTT. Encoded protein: CASRGSGSNQPQHF.

CDR3 protein: CASSLERGDTQYF. The CDR3 region has the DNA TGTGCCAGCAGCTTAGAACGAGGAGATACGCAGTATTTT. This chain connects TRBV11-2 to TRBJ2-3; D not certain. Trimming removed 0 bases from V and 5 bases from J, with 6 bases in between. Germline assignment: CDR1 SGHAT and CDR2 FQNNGV. The CDR3 spans 13 residues.

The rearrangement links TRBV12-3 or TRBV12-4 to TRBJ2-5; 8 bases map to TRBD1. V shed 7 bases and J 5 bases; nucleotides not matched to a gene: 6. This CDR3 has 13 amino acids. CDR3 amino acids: CASTGGRTETQYF. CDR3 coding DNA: TGTGCCAGCACAGGGGGCCGGACGGAGACCCAGTACTTC.

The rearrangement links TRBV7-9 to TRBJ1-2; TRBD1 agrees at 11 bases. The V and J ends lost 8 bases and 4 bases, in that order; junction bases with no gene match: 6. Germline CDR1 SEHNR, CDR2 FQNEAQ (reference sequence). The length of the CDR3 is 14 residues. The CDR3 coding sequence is TGTGCCAGCGGCGGGACAGGGGGATTCTATGGCTACACCTTC. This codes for CASGGTGGFYGYTF.

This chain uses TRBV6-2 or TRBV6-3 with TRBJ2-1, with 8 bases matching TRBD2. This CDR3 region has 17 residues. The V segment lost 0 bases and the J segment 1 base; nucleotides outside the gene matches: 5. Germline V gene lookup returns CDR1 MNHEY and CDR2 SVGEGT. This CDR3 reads CASSYSDLAGSYNEQFF. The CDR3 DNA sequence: TGTGCCAGCAGTTACTCGGACCTAGCGGGTTCCTACAATGAGCAGTTCTTC.

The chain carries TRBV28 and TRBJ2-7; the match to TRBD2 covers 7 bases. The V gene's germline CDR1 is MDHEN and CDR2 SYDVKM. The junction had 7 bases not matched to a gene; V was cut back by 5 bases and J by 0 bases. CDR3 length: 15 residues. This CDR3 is CASSAPAGLSYEQYF. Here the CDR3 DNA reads TGTGCCAGCAGTGCCCCAGCGGGGCTCTCCTACGAGCAGTACTTC.

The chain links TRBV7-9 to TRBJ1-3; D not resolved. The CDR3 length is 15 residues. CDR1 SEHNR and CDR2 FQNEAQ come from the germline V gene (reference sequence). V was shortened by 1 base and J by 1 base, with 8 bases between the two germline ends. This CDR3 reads CASSLEVLSGNTIYF. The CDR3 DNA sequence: TGTGCCAGCAGCTTAGAGGTCCTGTCTGGAAACACCATATATTTT.

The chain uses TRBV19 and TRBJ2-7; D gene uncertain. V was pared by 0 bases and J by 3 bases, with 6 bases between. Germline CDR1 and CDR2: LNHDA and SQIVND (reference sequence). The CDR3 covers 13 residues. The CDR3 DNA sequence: TGTGCCAGTAGTATAGATCCCTACTACGAGCAGTACTTC. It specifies CASSIDPYYEQYF.

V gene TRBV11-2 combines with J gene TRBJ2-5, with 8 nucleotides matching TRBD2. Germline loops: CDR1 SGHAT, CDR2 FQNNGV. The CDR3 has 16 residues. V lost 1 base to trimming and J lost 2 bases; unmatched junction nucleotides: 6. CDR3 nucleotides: TGTGCCAGCAGCTTAGGTCTGCGGGGGGCTCAAGAGACCCAGTACTTC. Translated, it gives CASSLGLRGAQETQYF.

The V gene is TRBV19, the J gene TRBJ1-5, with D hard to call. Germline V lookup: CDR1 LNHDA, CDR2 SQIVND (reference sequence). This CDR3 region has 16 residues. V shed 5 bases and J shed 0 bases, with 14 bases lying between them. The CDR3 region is CASSEKGRASNQPQHF. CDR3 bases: TGTGCCAGTAGTGAGAAAGGGAGGGCTAGCAATCAGCCCCAGCATTTT.

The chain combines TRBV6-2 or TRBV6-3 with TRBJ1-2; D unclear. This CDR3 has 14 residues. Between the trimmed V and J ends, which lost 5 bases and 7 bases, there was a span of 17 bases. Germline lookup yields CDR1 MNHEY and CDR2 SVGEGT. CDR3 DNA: TGTGCCAGCAGTCGGCGGGCCACCTCCTCTGGCTACACCTTC. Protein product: CASSRRATSSGYTF.

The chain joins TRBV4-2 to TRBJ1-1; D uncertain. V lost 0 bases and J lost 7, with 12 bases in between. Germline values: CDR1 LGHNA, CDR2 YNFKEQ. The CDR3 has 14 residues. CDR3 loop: CASSQDRSSYEAFF. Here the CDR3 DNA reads TGTGCCAGCAGCCAAGATCGATCTTCATATGAAGCTTTCTTT.

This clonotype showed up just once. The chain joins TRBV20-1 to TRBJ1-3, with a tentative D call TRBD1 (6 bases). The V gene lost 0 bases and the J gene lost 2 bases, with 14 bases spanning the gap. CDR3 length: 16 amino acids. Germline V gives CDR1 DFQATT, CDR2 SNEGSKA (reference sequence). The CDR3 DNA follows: TGCAGTGCTAGAGATGTATTCAACAGGGCTGGAAACACCATATATTTT. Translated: CSARDVFNRAGNTIYF.

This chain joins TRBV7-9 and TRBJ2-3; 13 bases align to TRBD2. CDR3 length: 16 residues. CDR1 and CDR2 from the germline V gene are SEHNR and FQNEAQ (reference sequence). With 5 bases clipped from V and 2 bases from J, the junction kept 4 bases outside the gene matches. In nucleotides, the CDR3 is TGTGCCAGCAGCCTCGGGACTAGCGGGGTCACAGATACGCAGTATTTT. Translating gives CASSLGTSGVTDTQYF.

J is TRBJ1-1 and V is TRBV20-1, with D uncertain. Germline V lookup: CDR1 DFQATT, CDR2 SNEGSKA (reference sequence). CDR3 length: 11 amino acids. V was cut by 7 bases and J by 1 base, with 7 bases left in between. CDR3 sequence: CSVSWNTEAFF. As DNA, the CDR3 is TGCAGTGTGTCCTGGAACACTGAAGCTTTCTTT.

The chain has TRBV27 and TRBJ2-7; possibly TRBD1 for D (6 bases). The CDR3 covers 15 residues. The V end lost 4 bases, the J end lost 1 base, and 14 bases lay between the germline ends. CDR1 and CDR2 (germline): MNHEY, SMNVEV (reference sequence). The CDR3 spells CASSSPAQGSYEQYF. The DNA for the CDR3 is TGTGCCAGCAGTTCGCCCGCACAGGGTTCCTACGAGCAGTACTTC.

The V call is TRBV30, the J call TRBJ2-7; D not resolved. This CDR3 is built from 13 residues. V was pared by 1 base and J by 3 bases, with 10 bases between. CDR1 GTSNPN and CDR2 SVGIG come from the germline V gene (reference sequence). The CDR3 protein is CAWSARFDYEQYF. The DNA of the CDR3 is TGTGCCTGGAGTGCACGGTTCGACTACGAGCAGTACTTC.

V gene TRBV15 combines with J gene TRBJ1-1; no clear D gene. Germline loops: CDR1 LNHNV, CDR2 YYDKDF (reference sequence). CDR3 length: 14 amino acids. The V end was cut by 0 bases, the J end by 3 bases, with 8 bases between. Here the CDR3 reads CATSRDWGDTEAFF. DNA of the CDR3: TGTGCCACCAGCAGAGATTGGGGTGACACTGAAGCTTTCTTT.

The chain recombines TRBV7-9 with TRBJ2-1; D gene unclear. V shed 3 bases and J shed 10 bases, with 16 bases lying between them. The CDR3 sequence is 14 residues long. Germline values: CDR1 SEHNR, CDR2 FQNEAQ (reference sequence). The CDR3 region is CASSFSRVGGEQFF. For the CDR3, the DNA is TGTGCCAGCAGCTTTTCTCGGGTGGGTGGCGAGCAGTTCTTC. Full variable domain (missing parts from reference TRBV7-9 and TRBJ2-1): DTGVSQNPRHKITKRGQNVTFRCDPISEHNRLYWYRQTLGQGPEFLTYFQNEAQLEKSRLLSDRFSAERPKGSFSTLEIQRTEQGDSAMYLCASSFSRVGGEQFFGPGTRLTVL.

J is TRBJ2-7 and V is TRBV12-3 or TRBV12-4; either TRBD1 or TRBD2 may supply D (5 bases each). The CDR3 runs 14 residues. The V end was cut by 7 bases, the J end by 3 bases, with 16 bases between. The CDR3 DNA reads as TGTGCCAGCACGAGGGGAATCCGCAACTACGAGCAGTACTTC. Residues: CASTRGIRNYEQYF.

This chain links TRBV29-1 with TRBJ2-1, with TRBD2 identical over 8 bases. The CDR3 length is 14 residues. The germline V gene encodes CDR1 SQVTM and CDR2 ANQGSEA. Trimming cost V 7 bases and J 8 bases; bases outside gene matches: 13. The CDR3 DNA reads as TGCAGCGCCCGCCCCGCGGGAGGACACGATGAGCAGTTCTTC. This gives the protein CSARPAGGHDEQFF.

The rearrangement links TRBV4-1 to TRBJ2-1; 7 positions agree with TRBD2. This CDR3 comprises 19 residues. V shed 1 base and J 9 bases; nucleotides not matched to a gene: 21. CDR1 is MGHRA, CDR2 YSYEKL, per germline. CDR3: CASSQGSLEGGPLLREQFF. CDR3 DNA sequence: TGCGCCAGCAGCCAAGGGTCTTTAGAGGGAGGGCCGCTTTTACGTGAGCAGTTCTTC.

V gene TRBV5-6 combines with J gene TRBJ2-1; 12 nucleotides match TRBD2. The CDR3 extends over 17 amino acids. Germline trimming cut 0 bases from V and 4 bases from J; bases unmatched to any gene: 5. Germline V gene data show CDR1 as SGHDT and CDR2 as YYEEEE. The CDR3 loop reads CASSLGLAGVTYNEQFF. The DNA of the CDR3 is TGTGCCAGCAGCTTGGGACTAGCGGGAGTCACGTACAATGAGCAGTTCTTC.

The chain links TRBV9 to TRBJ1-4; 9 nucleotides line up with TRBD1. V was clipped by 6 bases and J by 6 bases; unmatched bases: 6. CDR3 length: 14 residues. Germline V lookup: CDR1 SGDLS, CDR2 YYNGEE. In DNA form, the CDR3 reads TGTGCCAGCAACCGACAGGGGGGTGATGAAAAACTGTTTTTT. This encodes CASNRQGGDEKLFF.

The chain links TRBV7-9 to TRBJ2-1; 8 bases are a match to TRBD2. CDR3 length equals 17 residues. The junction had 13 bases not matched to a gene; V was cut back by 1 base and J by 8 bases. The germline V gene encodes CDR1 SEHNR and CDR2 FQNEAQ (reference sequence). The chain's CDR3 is CASSLDPGGLGGDEQFF. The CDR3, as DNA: TGTGCCAGCAGCTTAGATCCCGGCGGACTCGGGGGGGATGAGCAGTTCTTC.